A single sample is the source of the 6 T cell receptor beta chains below, sequenced in a study of technical replicates of blood from a handful of donors. Profiled with immunoSEQ multiplex PCR; TCRdb holds only in-frame clones, not every one. Seen here are fewer than 100,000 clones, around 97% observed once, and the top ten hold 0.18%. Sequenced input: T cells isolated from PBMCs. The source is a human donor in good health.

This CDR3 is CASSVGENSPLHF. The CDR3 DNA sequence: TGCGCCAGCAGTGTCGGAGAGAATTCACCCCTCCACTTT. This chain connects TRBV10-1 to TRBJ1-6; no clear D. The V end was cut by 4 bases, the J end by 7 bases, with 8 bases between. The V gene's germline CDR1 is WNHNN and CDR2 SYGVQD (reference sequence). The CDR3 is 13 residues long.

This sequence joins TRBV6-4 and TRBJ2-2; TRBD1 agrees at 7 bases. Trimming at V came to 4 bases and at J to 4 bases, leaving 6 bases not matched to a gene. Looked up from germline, CDR1 is MRHNA and CDR2 is SNTAGT. The CDR3 loop spans 15 amino acids. The CDR3 spells CASSGPTGLTGELFF. CDR3 coding DNA: TGTGCCAGCAGTGGTCCGACAGGGCTCACCGGGGAGCTGTTTTTT.

The chain recombines TRBV7-9 with TRBJ2-3; 8 bases map to TRBD2. V dropped 6 bases and J dropped 2; count of bases not matched to a gene: 7. The CDR3 contains 15 residues. Looked up from germline, CDR1 is SEHNR and CDR2 is FQNEAQ (reference sequence). The CDR3 nucleotides are TGTGCCAGCAGTCCAACTAGCGGATCCACAGATACGCAGTATTTT. Protein product: CASSPTSGSTDTQYF.

The V and J genes are TRBV6-1 and TRBJ2-1; D is possibly TRBD2 (5 bases). The CDR3 spans 15 residues. V lost 3 bases, J lost 4 bases, and 13 bases lay in between. Per germline, CDR1 MNHNS and CDR2 SASEGT. This chain's CDR3 is CASSESSQRYNEQFF. In DNA, the CDR3 is TGTGCCAGCAGTGAGTCTAGCCAGCGGTACAATGAGCAGTTCTTC.

The V call is TRBV7-6, the J call TRBJ1-1; 8 bases agree with TRBD1. CDR1 and CDR2 (germline): SGHVS, FNYEAQ. This CDR3 has 16 residues. V shed 3 bases, J shed 1 base, and the junction held 7 bases outside the gene matches. The CDR3 nucleotides read TGTGCCAGCAGCTTCCGACAGGGGTTGGAGAACACTGAAGCTTTCTTT. Residues: CASSFRQGLENTEAFF.

The chain is built from TRBV5-1 and TRBJ2-7; 11 bases fit TRBD2. In germline, CDR1 is SGHRS, CDR2 YFSETQ. CDR3 size: 15 residues. V shed 3 bases, J shed 4 bases, and the junction held 6 bases outside the gene matches. The CDR3 loop reads CASSSTSGSNYEQYF. The CDR3 DNA is TGCGCCAGCAGCTCAACTAGCGGGAGTAATTACGAGCAGTACTTC.